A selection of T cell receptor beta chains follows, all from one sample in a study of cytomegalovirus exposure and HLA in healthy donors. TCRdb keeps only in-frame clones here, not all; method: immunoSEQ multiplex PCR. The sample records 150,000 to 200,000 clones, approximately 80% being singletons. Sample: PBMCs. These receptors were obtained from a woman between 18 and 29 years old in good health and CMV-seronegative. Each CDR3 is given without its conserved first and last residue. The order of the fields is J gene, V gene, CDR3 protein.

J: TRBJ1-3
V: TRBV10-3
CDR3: AIRAEAGNTIY

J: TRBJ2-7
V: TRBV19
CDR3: ASRGARGSYEQY

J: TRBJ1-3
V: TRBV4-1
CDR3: ASSQEPRDNSGNGIY

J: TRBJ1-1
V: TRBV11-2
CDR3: ASSEGVNTEAF

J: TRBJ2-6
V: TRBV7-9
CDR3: ASSLEGSGANVLT

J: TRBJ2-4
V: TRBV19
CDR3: ASSSFGRAGGEDIQY

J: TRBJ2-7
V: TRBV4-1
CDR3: ASSQIAAGQGSYEQY

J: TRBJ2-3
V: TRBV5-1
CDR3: ASSPQGVTDTQY

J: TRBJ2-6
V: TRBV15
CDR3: ATSRVFSGKNTGEKSGANVLT

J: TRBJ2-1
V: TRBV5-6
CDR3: ASRSTGGRGSYNEQF

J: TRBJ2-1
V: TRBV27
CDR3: ASSLYGGSSSYNEQF

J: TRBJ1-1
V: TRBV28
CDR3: ASRGPHGFSEAF

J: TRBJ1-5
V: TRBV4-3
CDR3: ASSQVFTRDQPQH

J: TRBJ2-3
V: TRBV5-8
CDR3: ASSPGGGSTDTQY

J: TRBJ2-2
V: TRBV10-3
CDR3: AISYTGTGDTGELF

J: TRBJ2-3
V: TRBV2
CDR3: ASSDSGGPSTDTQY

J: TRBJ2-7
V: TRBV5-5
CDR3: ASSGRDRKPEQY

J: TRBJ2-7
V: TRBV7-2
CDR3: ASSLGRAGKYEQY

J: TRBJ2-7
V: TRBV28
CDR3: ASSRLAPGEQY

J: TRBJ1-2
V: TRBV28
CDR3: ASRYLTGDYGYT

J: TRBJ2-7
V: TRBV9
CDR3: ASSADSRGEQY

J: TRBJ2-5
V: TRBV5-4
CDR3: ASSLVGGETQY

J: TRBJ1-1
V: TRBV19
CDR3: ASSIRGLGAF

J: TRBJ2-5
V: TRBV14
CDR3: ASSQNAGTTQETQY

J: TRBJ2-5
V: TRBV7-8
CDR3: ASSLRNWKETQY

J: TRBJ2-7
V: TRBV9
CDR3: ASSVKGQGSEQY

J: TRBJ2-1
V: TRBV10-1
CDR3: ASSDSGSGSGEQF

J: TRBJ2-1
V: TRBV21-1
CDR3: ASSKVSTSPNEQF

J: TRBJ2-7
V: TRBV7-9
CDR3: ASSLERGSEQY

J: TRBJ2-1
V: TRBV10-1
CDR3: ASSESVREGRNEQF

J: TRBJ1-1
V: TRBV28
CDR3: ASSSGGVNTEAF

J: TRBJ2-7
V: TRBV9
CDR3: ASSPPSHEQY

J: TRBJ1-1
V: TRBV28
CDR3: ASRGGQGNTEAF

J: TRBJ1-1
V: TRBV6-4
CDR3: ASSVTENTEAF

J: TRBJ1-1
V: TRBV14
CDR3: ASSQDYMGTSKAF

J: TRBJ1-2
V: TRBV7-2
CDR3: ASSLDFYAAAD

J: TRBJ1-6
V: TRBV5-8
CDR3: ASSLLNSPLH

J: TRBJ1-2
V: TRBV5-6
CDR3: ASSQGDRVYGYT

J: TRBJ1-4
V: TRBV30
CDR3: AWSFGDSNEKLF

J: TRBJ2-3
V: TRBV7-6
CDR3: ASSLGGGADTQY

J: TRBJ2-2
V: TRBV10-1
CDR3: ASSETYTGELF

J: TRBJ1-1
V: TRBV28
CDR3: ASSFRTGTFEAF

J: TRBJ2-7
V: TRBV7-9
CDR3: ASSFRGAHEQY

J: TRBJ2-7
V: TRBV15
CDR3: ATSRDLGSSYEQY

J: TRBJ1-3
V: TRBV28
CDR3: ASSPQGALRNTIY

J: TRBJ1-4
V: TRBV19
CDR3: ASSITGRNEKLF

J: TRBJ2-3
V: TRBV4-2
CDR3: ASSPLDGGTDTQY

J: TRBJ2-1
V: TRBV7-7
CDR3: ASSLLREAEQF

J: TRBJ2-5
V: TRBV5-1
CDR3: ASSLGLSETQY

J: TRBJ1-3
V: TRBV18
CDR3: ASSPLQGFGNTIY

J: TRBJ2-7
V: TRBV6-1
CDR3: ASSEAGDRGSYEQY

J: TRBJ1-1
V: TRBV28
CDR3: ASSVLDRLNTEAF

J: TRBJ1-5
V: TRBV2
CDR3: ASSATEGWNQPQH

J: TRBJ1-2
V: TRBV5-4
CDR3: ASRPGVWRGYGYT